This T cell receptor beta chain was obtained from a study of T cells after yellow fever vaccination. Study-wide context: In the case of low-cell-number fractions, SMART-Seq v4 Ultra Low Input was used for preparation. The study's findings and limits: Abundant bulk-population clonotypes could contaminate the FACS-sorted repertoires. CD4 and CD8 compartments shared a small share of clonotypes.

The table lists this clonotype with many counts. Its antigen is unidentified. V lost 5 bases and J lost 6; bases outside the gene matches: 10. Germline assignment: CDR1 SGHTA and CDR2 FQGNSA. The CDR3 loop spans 16 amino acids. TCRdb re-derived calls from the 5' RACE reads in MiXCR, one entry per CDR3 protein. This sample has some 600,000 distinct CDR3 sequences, with 9% to 15% found just once. The chain couples TRBV7-2 to TRBJ2-7; TRBD2 agrees at 13 bases. The TCR comes from a young man who received the YFV17D yellow fever vaccine. Specimen: PBMCs, collected on the day of the yellow fever booster vaccination. CDR3 sequence: CASSQGFGTSGVEQYF. CDR3 coding DNA: TGTGCCAGCAGCCAGGGATTTGGGACTAGCGGGGTCGAGCAGTACTTC.